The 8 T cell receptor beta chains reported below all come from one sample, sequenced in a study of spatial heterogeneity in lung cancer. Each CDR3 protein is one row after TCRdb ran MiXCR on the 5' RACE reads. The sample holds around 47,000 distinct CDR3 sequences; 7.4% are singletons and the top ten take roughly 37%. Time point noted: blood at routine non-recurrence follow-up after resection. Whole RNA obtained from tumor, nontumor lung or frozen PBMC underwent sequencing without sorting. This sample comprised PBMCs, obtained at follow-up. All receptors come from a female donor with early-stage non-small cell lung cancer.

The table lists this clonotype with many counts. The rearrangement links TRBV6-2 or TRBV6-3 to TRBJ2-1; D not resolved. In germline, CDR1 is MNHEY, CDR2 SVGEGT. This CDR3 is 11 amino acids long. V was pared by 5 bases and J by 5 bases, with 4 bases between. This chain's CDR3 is CASSTHNEQFF. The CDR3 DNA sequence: TGTGCCAGCAGTACTCACAATGAGCAGTTCTTC.

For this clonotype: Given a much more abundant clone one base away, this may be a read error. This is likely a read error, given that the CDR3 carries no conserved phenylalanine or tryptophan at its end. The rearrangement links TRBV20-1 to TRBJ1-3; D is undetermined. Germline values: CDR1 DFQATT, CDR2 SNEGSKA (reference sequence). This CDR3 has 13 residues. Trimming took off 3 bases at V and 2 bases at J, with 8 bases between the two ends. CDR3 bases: TGCAGTGCTAGGGAGGAGGCTGGAAACACCATATATTAT. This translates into CSAREEAGNTIYY.

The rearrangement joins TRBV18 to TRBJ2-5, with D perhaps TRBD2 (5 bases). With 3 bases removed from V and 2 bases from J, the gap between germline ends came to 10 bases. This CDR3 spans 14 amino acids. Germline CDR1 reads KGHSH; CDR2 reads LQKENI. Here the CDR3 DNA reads TGTGCCAGCTCACCTATAGCGTCTCAAGAGACCCAGTACTTC. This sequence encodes CASSPIASQETQYF.

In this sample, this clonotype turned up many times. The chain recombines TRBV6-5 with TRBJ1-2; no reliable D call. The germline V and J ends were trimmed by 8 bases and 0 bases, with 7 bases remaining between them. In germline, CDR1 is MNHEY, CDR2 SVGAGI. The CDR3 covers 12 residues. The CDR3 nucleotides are TGTGCCAGCTGCCGGCCTAACTATGGCTACACCTTC. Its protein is CASCRPNYGYTF.

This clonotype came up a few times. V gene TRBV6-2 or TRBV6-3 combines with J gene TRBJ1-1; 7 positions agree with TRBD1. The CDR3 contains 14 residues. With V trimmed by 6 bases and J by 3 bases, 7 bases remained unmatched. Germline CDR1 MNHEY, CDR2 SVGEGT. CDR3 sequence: CASRVDRAHTEAFF. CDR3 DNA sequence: TGTGCCAGCAGAGTCGACAGGGCCCACACTGAAGCTTTCTTT.

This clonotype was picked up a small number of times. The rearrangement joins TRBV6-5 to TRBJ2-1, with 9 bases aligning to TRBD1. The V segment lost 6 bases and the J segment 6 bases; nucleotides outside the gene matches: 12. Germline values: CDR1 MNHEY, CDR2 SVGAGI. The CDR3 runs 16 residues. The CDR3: CASSRAGTGRINEQFF. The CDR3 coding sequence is TGTGCCAGCAGCCGGGCCGGGACAGGGAGGATCAATGAGCAGTTCTTC.

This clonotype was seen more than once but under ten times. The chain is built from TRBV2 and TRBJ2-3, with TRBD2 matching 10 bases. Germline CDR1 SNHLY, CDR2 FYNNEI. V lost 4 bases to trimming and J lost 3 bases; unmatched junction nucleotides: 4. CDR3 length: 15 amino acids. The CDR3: CASSVSGGPTDTQYF. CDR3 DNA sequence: TGTGCCAGCAGTGTTAGCGGGGGGCCTACAGATACGCAGTATTTT.

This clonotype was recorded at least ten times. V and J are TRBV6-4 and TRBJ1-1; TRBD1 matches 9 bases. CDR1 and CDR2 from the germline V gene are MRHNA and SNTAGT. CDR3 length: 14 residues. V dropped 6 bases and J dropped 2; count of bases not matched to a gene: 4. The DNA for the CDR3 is TGTGCCAGCAGGCCGGGACAGGGAAACACTGAAGCTTTCTTT. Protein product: CASRPGQGNTEAFF.